This T cell receptor (beta chain) emerged from a study of blood T cell repertoires in COVID-19. Study-level information: Samples came from the United States, Italy and Spain, spanning acute and convalescent COVID-19. PBMCs, B-cell-depleted T cells, or T cells provided the cDNA or gDNA that made up the material.

This CDR3 is 13 amino acids long. The V and J ends lost 7 bases and 6 bases, in that order; junction bases with no gene match: 8. Germline values: CDR1 SQVTM, CDR2 ANQGSEA. In the authors' workflow: Cell counts per sample came from amplifying reference gene primers. TCRdb's table, derived via immunoSEQ multiplex PCR, lists solely in-frame clones and lacks some. Clone size and V and J calls were adopted from that table, with D and trimming inferred from the DNA. The sample holds 90,000 to 130,000 clones, around three quarters seen once. V and J are TRBV29-1 and TRBJ2-7; 11 positions agree with TRBD1. The sequenced sample was peripheral blood. The clonotype was recovered from a woman aged 55-69 years with acute or convalescent COVID-19. The CDR3 DNA reads TGCAGCGCTGGGACCGGGACAGGGGGCGAGCAGTACTTC. Protein: CSAGTGTGGEQYF.